The T cell receptor beta chain under discussion was sequenced for a study of PD-L1 blockade in urothelial cancer. Study information: Each participant's history included 0 to 3 prior chemotherapy regimens. Blood analysis occurred 3 weeks (second dose) and 6 weeks after treatment start. Notes on the study in general: The study found that durable-benefit patients expanded tumor-associated blood clones more at 3 weeks.

V lost 6 bases, J lost 0 bases, and 15 bases lay in between. The CDR3 has 15 residues. CDR1 and CDR2 (germline): MNHNS, SASEGT. Spike-ins of synthetic TCR analog templates went into each PCR. Data came from immunoSEQ multiplex PCR; TCRdb stores just in-frame clones and leaves some out. Counted here are about 120,000 clones, about 89% occurring once; the ten biggest clones make up around 1.7%. As concerns this clone: Its antigen is unknown.

Time point denoted: peripheral blood 6 weeks after treatment start. The input for sequencing was PBMCs, taken around atezolizumab (anti-PD-L1) treatment. This TCR was recovered from a man between 60 and 70 years old with urothelial cancer. The rearrangement uses TRBV6-1 and TRBJ2-7, with D possibly matching TRBD1 (6 bases). The CDR3 spells CASRGARTDSYEQYF. The CDR3 nucleotides are TGTGCCAGCAGGGGGGCGAGGACAGACTCCTACGAGCAGTACTTC.